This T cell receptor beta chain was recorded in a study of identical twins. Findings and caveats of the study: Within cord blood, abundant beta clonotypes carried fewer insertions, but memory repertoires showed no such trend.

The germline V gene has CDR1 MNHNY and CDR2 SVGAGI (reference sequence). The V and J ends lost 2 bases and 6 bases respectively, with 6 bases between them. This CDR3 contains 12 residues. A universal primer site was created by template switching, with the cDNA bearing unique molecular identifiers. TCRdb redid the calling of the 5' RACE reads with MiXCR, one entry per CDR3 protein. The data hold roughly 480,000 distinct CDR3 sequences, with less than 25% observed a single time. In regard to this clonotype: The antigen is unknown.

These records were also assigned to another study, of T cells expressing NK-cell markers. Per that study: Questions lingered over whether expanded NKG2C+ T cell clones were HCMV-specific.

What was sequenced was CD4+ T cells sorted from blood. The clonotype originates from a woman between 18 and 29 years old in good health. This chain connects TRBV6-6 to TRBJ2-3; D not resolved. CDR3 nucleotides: TGTGCCAGCAGTTACAGGCGGGATACGCAGTATTTT. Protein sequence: CASSYRRDTQYF.